These T cell receptor beta chains were read from a single sample in a study of vaccination effects on CD4 cells after COVID-19. These receptors lack a known antigen. TCRdb keeps only in-frame clones here, not all; method: immunoSEQ multiplex PCR. Of tens of thousands of clones listed, about 80% are singletons. The starting material was CD4+ T cells from PBMCs cultured with HCoV-229E spike peptides, obtained after COVID-19 vaccination. The receptors originated from a human donor who received a COVID-19 vaccine. Both conserved end residues are part of each CDR3. The order of the fields is J gene, V gene, CDR3 protein.

J gene: TRBJ2-5
V gene: TRBV30
CDR3 protein: CAWSGQGAETQYF

J gene: TRBJ2-2
V gene: TRBV5-1
CDR3 protein: CASSSDRTGVSGELFF

J gene: TRBJ1-1
V gene: TRBV3-1/TRBV3-2
CDR3 protein: CASSQGTLNTEAFF

J gene: TRBJ2-2
V gene: TRBV30
CDR3 protein: CAWSPHANTGELFF

J gene: TRBJ2-5
V gene: TRBV9
CDR3 protein: CASSRSGQRGETQYF

J gene: TRBJ1-1
V gene: TRBV5-4
CDR3 protein: CASSRDSQNTEAFF

J gene: TRBJ1-5
V gene: TRBV30
CDR3 protein: CAWSGGQGNQPQHF

J gene: TRBJ2-3
V gene: TRBV7-2
CDR3 protein: CASSLRVGRTDTQYF

J gene: TRBJ2-5
V gene: TRBV7-3
CDR3 protein: CASSLRGGPSGTQYF

J gene: TRBJ2-5
V gene: TRBV14
CDR3 protein: CASSQGVIYQETQYF

J gene: TRBJ1-1
V gene: TRBV25-1
CDR3 protein: CASSELRGEAFF

J gene: TRBJ1-5
V gene: TRBV20-1
CDR3 protein: CSASTPNQPQHF

J gene: TRBJ1-2
V gene: TRBV9
CDR3 protein: CASSGPRTGANFYGYTF

J gene: TRBJ2-4
V gene: TRBV4-3
CDR3 protein: CASSQDGRGGPKNIQYF

J gene: TRBJ1-1
V gene: TRBV10-1
CDR3 protein: CASSLGPGTEAFF

J gene: TRBJ1-2
V gene: TRBV19
CDR3 protein: CASSIDHSNYGYTF

J gene: TRBJ1-5
V gene: TRBV24-1
CDR3 protein: CATPRRFELPQHF

J gene: TRBJ1-2
V gene: TRBV18
CDR3 protein: CASSPTGGAGYTF

J gene: TRBJ2-1
V gene: TRBV3-1/TRBV3-2
CDR3 protein: CASSRSGGPNGEQFF

J gene: TRBJ2-3
V gene: TRBV5-1
CDR3 protein: CASSLAGGDTQYF

J gene: TRBJ1-2
V gene: TRBV4-1
CDR3 protein: CASSQSGSSGYTF

J gene: TRBJ2-1
V gene: TRBV29-1
CDR3 protein: CSVDQSSGVYNEQFF

J gene: TRBJ1-2
V gene: TRBV24-1
CDR3 protein: CATSRGGYGYTF

J gene: TRBJ2-1
V gene: TRBV5-1
CDR3 protein: CASSLTWMSEQFF

J gene: TRBJ1-1
V gene: TRBV5-1
CDR3 protein: CASSFWGQGRTEAFF

J gene: TRBJ1-2
V gene: TRBV30
CDR3 protein: CAWSVPTGRRYGYTF

J gene: TRBJ2-1
V gene: TRBV7-3
CDR3 protein: CASSLVGTVNNEQFF

J gene: TRBJ2-5
V gene: TRBV7-3
CDR3 protein: CASSLSGRQTQYF

J gene: TRBJ1-3
V gene: TRBV6-2/TRBV6-3
CDR3 protein: CASSYSGSHSGNTIYF

J gene: TRBJ1-3
V gene: TRBV5-8
CDR3 protein: CASSHLLPSSGNTIYF

J gene: TRBJ2-1
V gene: TRBV4-1
CDR3 protein: CASSPKTDRYNEQFF

J gene: TRBJ2-5
V gene: TRBV18
CDR3 protein: CASSPASGRETQYF

J gene: TRBJ2-3
V gene: TRBV30
CDR3 protein: CAWSVLPGGPTDTQYF

J gene: TRBJ2-5
V gene: TRBV18
CDR3 protein: CASSPPTVQETQYF

J gene: TRBJ2-6
V gene: TRBV19
CDR3 protein: CASSIRVVLGYGANVLTF

J gene: TRBJ2-6
V gene: TRBV7-2
CDR3 protein: CASSLIWAGSGANVLTF

J gene: TRBJ1-5
V gene: TRBV12-1
CDR3 protein: CASSLLRQINQPQHF

J gene: TRBJ1-2
V gene: TRBV6-2/TRBV6-3
CDR3 protein: CASSYLTNYGYTF

J gene: TRBJ2-4
V gene: TRBV6-5
CDR3 protein: CASSYTWTGAKNIQYF

J gene: TRBJ1-3
V gene: TRBV6-5
CDR3 protein: CASAKGSGNTIYF

J gene: TRBJ2-5
V gene: TRBV10-1
CDR3 protein: CASSEGQGAFETQYF

J gene: TRBJ2-1
V gene: TRBV18
CDR3 protein: CASSPNVNNEQFF

J gene: TRBJ2-3
V gene: TRBV7-2
CDR3 protein: CASSPTTSGPQYF

J gene: TRBJ1-4
V gene: TRBV6-5
CDR3 protein: CASMGTGGKEKLFF

J gene: TRBJ1-1
V gene: TRBV28
CDR3 protein: CASSLGSNSNTEAFF

J gene: TRBJ1-5
V gene: TRBV6-2/TRBV6-3
CDR3 protein: CASSNLNSNQPQHF

J gene: TRBJ2-1
V gene: TRBV7-9
CDR3 protein: CASSLNGPYNEQFF

J gene: TRBJ1-3
V gene: TRBV6-5
CDR3 protein: CASSLQGSGNTIYF

J gene: TRBJ1-2
V gene: TRBV5-5
CDR3 protein: CASSLIGGFYGYTF

J gene: TRBJ1-2
V gene: TRBV28
CDR3 protein: CASSSYRVGYTF

J gene: TRBJ2-3
V gene: TRBV28
CDR3 protein: CASRKRGLGDTQYF

J gene: TRBJ1-5
V gene: TRBV19
CDR3 protein: CASLRQGEFDQPQHF

J gene: TRBJ2-1
V gene: TRBV5-1
CDR3 protein: CASSLAVGGGADNEQFF